This TCR beta chain was sequenced during a study of CD8 T cells in ankylosing spondylitis. General observations from the study: A motif of roughly 8 highly homologous TCR beta variants was seen as apparently characteristic of ankylosing spondylitis blood. Reported data indicate significant enrichment of disease-linked clones within matched ankylosing spondylitis synovial fluid.

Making use of molecular barcodes, quantitative 5'-RACE generated TCR beta libraries. TCRdb re-called the 5' RACE reads through MiXCR, storing one row per CDR3 protein. The sample lists about 800,000 distinct CDR3 sequences, about 12% seen once, with about 0.5% in the top ten. Germline-derived CDR1 and CDR2 are LGHNA and YNFKEQ. CDR3 length: 17 residues. The trim removed 4 bases at V and 5 bases at J, leaving 13 bases unmatched. A word on this clonotype: The antigen remains unidentified.

The sequence was collected from a male donor with ankylosing spondylitis. The chain links TRBV4-2 to TRBJ2-3; 9 bases fit TRBD2. Sequenced material: blood, either unsorted or a sorted T cell fraction (not recorded which). The DNA for the CDR3 is TGTGCCAGCAGCCCCCTTTTCGAGCGGGGGGAGGTAGATACGCAGTATTTT. It specifies CASSPLFERGEVDTQYF.